The 13 T cell receptor beta chains listed next were all sequenced from one sample in a study of stem cell transplantation in POMP-related autoinflammatory disease. Sequenced by immunoSEQ multiplex PCR; TCRdb stores in-frame clones only, minus some. The table records more than 20,000 clones, around 86% of them present only once. Sequences were derived from CD4+ T cells from PBMCs, sampled before stem cell transplantation. These TCRs come from a human donor with POMP-related autoinflammation and immune dysregulation (PRAID).

The rearrangement joins TRBV15 to TRBJ2-3; D perhaps matches TRBD2 (6 bases). V was cut by 4 bases and J by 7 bases, with 18 bases left in between. Germline V gene sequence: CDR1 LNHNV, CDR2 YYDKDF (reference sequence). The CDR3 contains 15 residues. The CDR3 bases are TGTGCCACCAGCAAGGCGGGACCTCTATTTAATACGCAGTATTTT. Protein: CATSKAGPLFNTQYF.

This clone appeared a single time. The V gene is TRBV18, the J gene TRBJ1-3; 7 nucleotides align to TRBD1. Germline loops: CDR1 KGHSH, CDR2 LQKENI. This CDR3 spans 15 amino acids. Trimming took 0 bases from V and 2 from J; bases not matched to a gene: 1. The CDR3 sequence: CASSPPGGPGNTIYF. Here the CDR3 DNA reads TGTGCCAGCTCACCACCAGGGGGCCCTGGAAACACCATATATTTT.

V gene TRBV27 combines with J gene TRBJ2-7; no clear D gene. The CDR3 covers 13 residues. V shed 3 bases and J shed 9 bases, with 15 bases lying between them. CDR1 MNHEY and CDR2 SMNVEV come from the germline V gene (reference sequence). Here the CDR3 DNA reads TGTGCCAGCAGTTTTACCGGAACTACGGCGCAGTACTTC. It encodes CASSFTGTTAQYF.

This rearrangement joins TRBV6-5 to TRBJ2-1; D is unclear. V was shortened by 8 bases and J by 5 bases, with 16 bases between the two germline ends. The CDR3 contains 14 residues. The germline CDR1 and CDR2 sequences are MNHEY and SVGAGI. CDR3 bases: TGTGCCAGCGGCCATCATGATGTCGACAATGAGCAGTTCTTC. Translated, it gives CASGHHDVDNEQFF.

V usage is TRBV30 and J usage is TRBJ2-1; 12 bases are shared with TRBD2. The CDR3 covers 17 residues. Trimming removed 1 base from V and 7 bases from J; junction bases left unmatched: 11. Germline CDR1 and CDR2: GTSNPN and SVGIG (reference sequence). DNA for the CDR3: TGTGCCTGGAGTGGGTATCTAGCGGGAGGGCCTATTAATGAGCAGTTCTTC. Protein sequence: CAWSGYLAGGPINEQFF.

This clone was counted between two and nine times. This CDR3 reads CASSPSYHPGRGDEQYF. The CDR3 nucleotides are TGTGCCAGCTCACCATCATACCACCCTGGGAGGGGAGACGAGCAGTACTTC. This chain uses TRBV18 with TRBJ2-7; 7 positions agree with TRBD2. The trim removed 2 bases at V and 5 bases at J, leaving 15 bases unmatched. This CDR3 has 17 residues. CDR1 and CDR2 from the germline V gene are KGHSH and LQKENI.

V usage is TRBV5-8 and J usage is TRBJ2-5, with 9 bases that match TRBD1. The CDR3 is made up of 15 amino acids. Trimming took 0 bases from V and 4 from J; bases not matched to a gene: 4. CDR1 is SGHTS, CDR2 YDEGEE, per germline. Here the CDR3 reads CASSLAGTGRETQYF. CDR3 sequence (DNA): TGTGCCAGCAGCTTGGCCGGGACAGGGCGAGAGACCCAGTACTTC.

The CDR3 loop reads CASSDSIVGPGECSNQPQHF. In DNA, the CDR3 is TGTGCCAGCAGTGACTCGATAGTGGGGCCCGGGGAATGTAGCAATCAGCCCCAGCATTTT. The V and J genes are TRBV6-4 and TRBJ1-5; a possible D gene is TRBD1 (5 bases). Germline V gives CDR1 MRHNA, CDR2 SNTAGT. Deletions cut 0 bases from V and 0 bases from J, with 21 bases between. The CDR3 is made up of 20 amino acids.

This rearrangement joins TRBV27 to TRBJ2-3, with 8 positions matching TRBD2. Germline CDR1 is MNHEY and CDR2 is SMNVEV (reference sequence). The CDR3 covers 19 residues. Unmatched junction bases numbered 14, after V lost 0 bases and J lost 3 bases. In nucleotides, the CDR3 is TGTGCCAGCAGTTTATCGATAACGGGGTTAGCGGGATTTACAGATACGCAGTATTTT. It translates to CASSLSITGLAGFTDTQYF.

This sequence joins TRBV6-4 and TRBJ1-2, with a weak D call TRBD1 (5 bases). Trimming removed 0 bases from V and 8 bases from J, with 13 bases in between. Looked up from germline, CDR1 is MRHNA and CDR2 is SNTAGT. CDR3 length: 14 residues. CDR3 region: CASSDSSRAKGYTF. The CDR3 DNA follows: TGTGCCAGCAGTGACTCGAGCAGGGCGAAAGGCTACACCTTC.

This clone has more than one count but fewer than ten. The chain is built from TRBV10-3 and TRBJ2-7, with D possibly matching TRBD2 (5 bases). Germline V gene sequence: CDR1 ENHRY, CDR2 SYGVKD. Trimming took 5 bases from V and 1 from J, leaving 6 bases between them. This CDR3 contains 12 residues. The CDR3 loop reads CAISLASYEQYF. The CDR3 DNA reads as TGTGCCATCAGTCTAGCTTCCTACGAGCAGTACTTC.

V usage is TRBV19 and J usage is TRBJ2-3; 14 bases map to TRBD2. V lost 1 base and J lost 2; bases outside the gene matches: 2. CDR1 is LNHDA and CDR2 is SQIVND in the germline V gene (reference sequence). This CDR3 spans 17 amino acids. The chain's CDR3 is CASSIGTSGRTTDTQYF. The DNA of the CDR3 is TGTGCCAGTAGTATAGGGACTAGCGGGAGGACCACAGATACGCAGTATTTT.

The chain couples TRBV6-5 to TRBJ2-7, with D tentatively TRBD2 (6 bases). CDR1 is MNHEY, CDR2 SVGAGI, per germline. The CDR3 extends over 14 amino acids. V lost 6 bases to trimming and J lost 0 bases, with 12 bases between them. Here the CDR3 reads CASSLGRDSYEQYF. CDR3 DNA sequence: TGTGCCAGCAGCTTAGGGCGGGACTCCTACGAGCAGTACTTC.